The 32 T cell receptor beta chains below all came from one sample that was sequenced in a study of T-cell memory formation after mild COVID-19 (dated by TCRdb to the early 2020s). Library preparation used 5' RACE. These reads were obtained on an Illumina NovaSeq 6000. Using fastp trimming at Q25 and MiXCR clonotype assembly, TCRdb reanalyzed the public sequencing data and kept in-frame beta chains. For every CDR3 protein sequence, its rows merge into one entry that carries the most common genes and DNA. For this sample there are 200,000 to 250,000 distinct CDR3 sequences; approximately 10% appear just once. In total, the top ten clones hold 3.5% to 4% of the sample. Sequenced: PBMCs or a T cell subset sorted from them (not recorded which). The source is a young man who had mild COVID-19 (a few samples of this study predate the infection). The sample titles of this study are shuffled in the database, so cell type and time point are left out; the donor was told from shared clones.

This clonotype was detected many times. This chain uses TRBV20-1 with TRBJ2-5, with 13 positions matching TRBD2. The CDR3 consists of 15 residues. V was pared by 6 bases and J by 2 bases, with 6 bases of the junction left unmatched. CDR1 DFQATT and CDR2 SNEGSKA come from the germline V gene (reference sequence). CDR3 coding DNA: TGCAGTGCGAGACGGACTAGCGGGGGTCAAGAGACCCAGTACTTC. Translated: CSARRTSGGQETQYF.

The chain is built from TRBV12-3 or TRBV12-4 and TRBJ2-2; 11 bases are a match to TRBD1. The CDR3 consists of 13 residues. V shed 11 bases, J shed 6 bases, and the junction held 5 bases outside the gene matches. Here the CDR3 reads CAGRGQGAGELFF. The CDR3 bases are TGTGCCGGCCGGGGACAGGGGGCCGGGGAGCTGTTTTTT.

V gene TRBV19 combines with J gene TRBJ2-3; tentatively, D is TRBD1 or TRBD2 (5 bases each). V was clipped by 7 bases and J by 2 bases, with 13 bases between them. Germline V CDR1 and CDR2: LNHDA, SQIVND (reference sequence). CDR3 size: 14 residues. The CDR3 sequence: CASNPGPFTDTQYF. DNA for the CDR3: TGTGCCAGTAATCCGGGACCCTTCACAGATACGCAGTATTTT.

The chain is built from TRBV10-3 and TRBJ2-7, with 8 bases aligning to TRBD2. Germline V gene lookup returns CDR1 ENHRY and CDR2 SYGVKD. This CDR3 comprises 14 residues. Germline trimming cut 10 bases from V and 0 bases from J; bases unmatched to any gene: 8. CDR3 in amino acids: CATKSGGSSYEQYV. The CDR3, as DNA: TGTGCCACGAAAAGCGGGGGAAGCTCCTACGAGCAGTACGTC.

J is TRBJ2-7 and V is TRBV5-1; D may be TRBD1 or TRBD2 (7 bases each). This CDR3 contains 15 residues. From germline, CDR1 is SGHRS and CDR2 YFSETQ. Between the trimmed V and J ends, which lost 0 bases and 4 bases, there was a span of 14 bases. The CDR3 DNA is TGCGCCAGCAGCTTGGAGGCAGGGGGGGGTTACGAGCAGTACTTC. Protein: CASSLEAGGGYEQYF.

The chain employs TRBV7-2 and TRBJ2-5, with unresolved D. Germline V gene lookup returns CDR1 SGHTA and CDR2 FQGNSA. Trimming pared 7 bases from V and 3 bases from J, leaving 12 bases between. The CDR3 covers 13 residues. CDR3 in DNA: TGTGCCAGCACCTTCCGTGGGGAAGAGACCCAGTACTTC. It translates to CASTFRGEETQYF.

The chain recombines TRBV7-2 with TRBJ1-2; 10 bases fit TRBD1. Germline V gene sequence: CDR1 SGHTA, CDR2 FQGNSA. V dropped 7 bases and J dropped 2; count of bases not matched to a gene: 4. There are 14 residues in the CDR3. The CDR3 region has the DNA TGTGCCAGCATCCCGACAGGGGGCAACTATGGCTACACCTTC. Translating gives CASIPTGGNYGYTF.

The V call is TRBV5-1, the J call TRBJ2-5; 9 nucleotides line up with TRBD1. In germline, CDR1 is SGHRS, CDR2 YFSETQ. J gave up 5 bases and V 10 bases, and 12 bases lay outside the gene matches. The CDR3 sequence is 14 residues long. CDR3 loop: CASTPTGGRETQYF. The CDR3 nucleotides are TGCGCCTCGACCCCTACAGGGGGCAGGGAGACCCAGTACTTC.

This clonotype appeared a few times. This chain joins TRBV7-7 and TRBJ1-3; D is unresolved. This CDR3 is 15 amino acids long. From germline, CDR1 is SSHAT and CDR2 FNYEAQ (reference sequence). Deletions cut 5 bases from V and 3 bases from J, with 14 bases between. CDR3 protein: CASSLSGIGGNTIYF. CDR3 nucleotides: TGTGCCAGCAGCCTCTCGGGGATTGGTGGAAACACCATATATTTT.

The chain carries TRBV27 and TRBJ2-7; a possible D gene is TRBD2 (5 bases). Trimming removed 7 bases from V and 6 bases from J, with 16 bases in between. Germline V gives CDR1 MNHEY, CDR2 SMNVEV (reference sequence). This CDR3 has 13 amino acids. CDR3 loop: CASIGLASLEQYV. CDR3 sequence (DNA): TGTGCCAGCATCGGGCTAGCTTCCCTCGAGCAGTACGTC.

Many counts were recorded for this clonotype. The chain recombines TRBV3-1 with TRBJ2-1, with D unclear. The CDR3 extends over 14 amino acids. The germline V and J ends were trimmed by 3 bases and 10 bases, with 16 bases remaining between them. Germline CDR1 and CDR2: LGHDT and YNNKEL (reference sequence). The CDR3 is CASSQNPGPVEQFF. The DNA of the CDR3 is TGTGCCAGCAGCCAGAACCCTGGACCCGTGGAGCAGTTCTTC.

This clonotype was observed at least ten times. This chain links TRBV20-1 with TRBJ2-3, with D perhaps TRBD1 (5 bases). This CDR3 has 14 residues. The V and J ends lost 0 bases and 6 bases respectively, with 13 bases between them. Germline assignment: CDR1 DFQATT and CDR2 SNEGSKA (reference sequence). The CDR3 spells CSARDGQGLDTQYF. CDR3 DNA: TGCAGTGCTAGAGATGGGCAGGGTTTGGATACGCAGTATTTT.

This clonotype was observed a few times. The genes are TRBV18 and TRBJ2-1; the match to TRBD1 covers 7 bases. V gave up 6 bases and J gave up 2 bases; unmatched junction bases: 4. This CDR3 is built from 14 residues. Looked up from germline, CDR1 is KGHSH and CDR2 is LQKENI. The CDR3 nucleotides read TGTGCCAGCTCCCAGCAGGGGGCCTACAATGAGCAGTTCTTC. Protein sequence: CASSQQGAYNEQFF.

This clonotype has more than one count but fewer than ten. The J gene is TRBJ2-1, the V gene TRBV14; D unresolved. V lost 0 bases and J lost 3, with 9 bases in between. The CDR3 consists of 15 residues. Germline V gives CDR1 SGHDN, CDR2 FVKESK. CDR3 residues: CASSQEGAYYNEQFF. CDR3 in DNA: TGTGCCAGCAGCCAAGAAGGAGCGTACTACAATGAGCAGTTCTTC.

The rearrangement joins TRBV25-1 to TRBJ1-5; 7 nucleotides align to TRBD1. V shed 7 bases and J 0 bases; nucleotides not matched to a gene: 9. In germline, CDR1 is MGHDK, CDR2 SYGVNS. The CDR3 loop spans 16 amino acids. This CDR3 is CASTIGTAYSNQPQHF. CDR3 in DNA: TGTGCCAGCACCATTGGGACAGCTTATAGCAATCAGCCCCAGCATTTT.

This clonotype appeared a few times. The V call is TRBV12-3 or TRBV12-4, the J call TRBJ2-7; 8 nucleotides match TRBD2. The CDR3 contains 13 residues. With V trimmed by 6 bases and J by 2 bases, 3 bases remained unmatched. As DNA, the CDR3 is TGTGCCAGCAGGTCAGCGGGGGCCTACGAGCAGTACTTC. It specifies CASRSAGAYEQYF.

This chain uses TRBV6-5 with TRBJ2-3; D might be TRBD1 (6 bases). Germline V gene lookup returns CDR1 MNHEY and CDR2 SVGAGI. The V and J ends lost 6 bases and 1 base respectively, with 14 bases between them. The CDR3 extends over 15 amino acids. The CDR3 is CASRAWGPRTDTQYF. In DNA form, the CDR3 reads TGTGCCAGCAGAGCCTGGGGGCCGCGCACAGATACGCAGTATTTT.

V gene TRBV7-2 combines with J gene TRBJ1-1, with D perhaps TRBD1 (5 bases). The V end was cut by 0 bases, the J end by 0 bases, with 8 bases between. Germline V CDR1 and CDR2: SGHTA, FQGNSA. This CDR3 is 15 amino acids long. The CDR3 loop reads CASSLAGDLNTEAFF. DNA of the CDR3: TGTGCCAGCAGCTTAGCGGGGGACTTGAACACTGAAGCTTTCTTT.

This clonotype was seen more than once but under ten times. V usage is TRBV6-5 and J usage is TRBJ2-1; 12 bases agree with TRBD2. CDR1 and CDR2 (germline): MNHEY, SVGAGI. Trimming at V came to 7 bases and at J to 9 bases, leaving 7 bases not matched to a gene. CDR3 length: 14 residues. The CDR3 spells CASKGLAGTGEQFF. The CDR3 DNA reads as TGTGCCAGCAAAGGACTAGCGGGGACGGGTGAGCAGTTCTTC.

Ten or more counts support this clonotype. The CDR3 protein is CASSLGLGQYEQFF. For the CDR3, the DNA is TGTGCCAGCAGCTTGGGACTAGGCCAATATGAGCAGTTCTTC. The V and J genes are TRBV7-6 and TRBJ2-1; 8 bases are shared with TRBD2. The junction had 6 bases not matched to a gene; V was cut back by 3 bases and J by 8 bases. The CDR3 runs 14 residues. CDR1 is SGHVS and CDR2 is FNYEAQ in the germline V gene.

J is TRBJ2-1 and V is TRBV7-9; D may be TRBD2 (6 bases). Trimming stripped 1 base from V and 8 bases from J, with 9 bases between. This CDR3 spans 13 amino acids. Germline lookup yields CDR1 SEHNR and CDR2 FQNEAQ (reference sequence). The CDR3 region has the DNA TGTGCCAGCAGCTTAGGGGACTGGGATGAGCAGTTCTTC. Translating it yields CASSLGDWDEQFF.

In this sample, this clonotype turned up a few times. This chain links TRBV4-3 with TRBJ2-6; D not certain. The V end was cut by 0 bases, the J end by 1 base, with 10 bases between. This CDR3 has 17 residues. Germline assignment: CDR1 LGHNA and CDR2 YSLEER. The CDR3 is CASSQDLLPSGANVLTF. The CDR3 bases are TGCGCCAGCAGCCAAGATTTATTACCGTCTGGGGCCAACGTCCTGACTTTC.

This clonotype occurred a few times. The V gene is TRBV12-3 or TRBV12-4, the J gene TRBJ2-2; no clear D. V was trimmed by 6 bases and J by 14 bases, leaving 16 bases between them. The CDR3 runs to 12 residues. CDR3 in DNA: TGTGCCAGCAGCCCCGTAGGTGGCCAACTGTTTTTT. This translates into CASSPVGGQLFF.

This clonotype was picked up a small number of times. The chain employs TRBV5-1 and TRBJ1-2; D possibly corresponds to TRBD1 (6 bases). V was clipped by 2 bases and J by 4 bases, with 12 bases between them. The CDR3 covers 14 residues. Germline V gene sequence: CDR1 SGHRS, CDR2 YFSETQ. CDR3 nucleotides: TGCGCCAGCAGCTTTAGGACAGACCTCTATGGCTACACCTTC. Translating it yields CASSFRTDLYGYTF. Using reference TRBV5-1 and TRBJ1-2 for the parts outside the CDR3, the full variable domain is KAGVTQTPRYLIKTRGQQVTLSCSPISGHRSVSWYQQTPGQGLQFLFEYFSETQRNKGNFPGRFSGRQFSNSRSEMNVSTLELGDSALYLCASSFRTDLYGYTFGSGTRLTVV.

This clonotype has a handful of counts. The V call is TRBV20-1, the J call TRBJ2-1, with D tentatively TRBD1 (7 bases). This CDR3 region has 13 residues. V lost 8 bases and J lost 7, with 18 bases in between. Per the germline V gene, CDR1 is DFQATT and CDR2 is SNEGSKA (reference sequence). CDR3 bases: TGCAGTATCAGGGGGACTGGTGGGAATGAGCAGTTCTTC. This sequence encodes CSIRGTGGNEQFF.

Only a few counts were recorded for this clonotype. In nucleotides, the CDR3 is TGCAGTCCCGGGACAGGGGCGGGGGCCAAAAACATTCAGTACTTC. This sequence encodes CSPGTGAGAKNIQYF. The chain couples TRBV20-1 to TRBJ2-4; 10 nucleotides align to TRBD1. The germline CDR1 and CDR2 sequences are DFQATT and SNEGSKA (reference sequence). The CDR3 length is 15 residues. The J segment lost 1 base and the V segment lost 8 bases, leaving 8 bases of the junction unmatched.

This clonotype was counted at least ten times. The CDR3 sequence is CASSLLNGEAFF. CDR3 coding DNA: TGTGCCAGCAGTTTATTAAATGGTGAAGCTTTCTTT. The genes are TRBV12-3 or TRBV12-4 and TRBJ1-1; D gene ambiguous. V lost 2 bases, J lost 7 bases, and 8 bases lay in between. CDR3 length: 12 residues.

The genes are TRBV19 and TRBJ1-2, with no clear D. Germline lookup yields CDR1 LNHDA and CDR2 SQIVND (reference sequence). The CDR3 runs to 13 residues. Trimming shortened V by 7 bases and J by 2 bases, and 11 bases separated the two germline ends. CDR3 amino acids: CASTGYMNYGYTF. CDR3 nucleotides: TGTGCCAGTACCGGATATATGAACTATGGCTACACCTTC.

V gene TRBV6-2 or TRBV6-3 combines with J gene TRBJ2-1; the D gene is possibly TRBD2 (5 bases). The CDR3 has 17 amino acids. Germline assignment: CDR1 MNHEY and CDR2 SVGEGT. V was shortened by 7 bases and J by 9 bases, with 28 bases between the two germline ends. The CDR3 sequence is CASISRDRTAATGEQFF. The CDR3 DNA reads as TGTGCCAGCATCTCCCGGGATCGGACGGCGGCTACTGGTGAGCAGTTCTTC.

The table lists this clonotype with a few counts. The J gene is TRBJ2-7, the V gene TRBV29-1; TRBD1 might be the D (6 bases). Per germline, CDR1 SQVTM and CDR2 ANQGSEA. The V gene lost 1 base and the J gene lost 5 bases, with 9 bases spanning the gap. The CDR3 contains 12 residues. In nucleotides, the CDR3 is TGCAGCGTTGAAGGACAGGTCAACGAGCAGTACTTC. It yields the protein CSVEGQVNEQYF.

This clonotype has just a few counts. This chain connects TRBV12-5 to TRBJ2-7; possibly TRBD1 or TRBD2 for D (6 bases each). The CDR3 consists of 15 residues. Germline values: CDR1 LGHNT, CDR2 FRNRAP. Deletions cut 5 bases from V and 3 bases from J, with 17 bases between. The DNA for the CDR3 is TGTGCTAGTGGTCCATACAGGGCCGGGGGCTACGAGCAGTACTTC. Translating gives CASGPYRAGGYEQYF.

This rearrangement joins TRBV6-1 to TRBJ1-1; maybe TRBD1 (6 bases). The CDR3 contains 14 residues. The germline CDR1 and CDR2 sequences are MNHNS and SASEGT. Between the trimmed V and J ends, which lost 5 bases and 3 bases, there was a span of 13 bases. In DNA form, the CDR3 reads TGTGCCAGCAGTTGGGGGGGCAGGGACACTGAAGCTTTCTTT. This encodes CASSWGGRDTEAFF.